This is a list of T cell receptor beta chains from one sample in a study of blood T cell repertoires in COVID-19. Produced via immunoSEQ multiplex PCR; TCRdb's table is partial and in-frame only. The sample includes roughly 190,000 clones, roughly 84% of them seen just once. Sequences were obtained from PBMCs or T cells enriched from blood (not recorded which). These receptors all come from a woman under 40 who had been exposed to COVID-19. Each CDR3 is given with its conserved first and last residue. The D gene is left open where the match is weak. Where a row states a size, it is once, few, many or the class of an expanded clone; other rows omit it.

abundance,j_gene,d_gene,v_gene,len,CDR3nt,CDR3aa
once,TRBJ1-1,.,TRBV27,16,TGTGCCAGCAGTTTATCAGTGGGTGAATGGGCCACTGAAGCTTTCTTT,CASSLSVGEWATEAFF
.,TRBJ2-1,.,TRBV6-2/TRBV6-3,14,TGTGCCAGCAGTTTTAGAAGCTCCTACAATGAGCAGTTCTTC,CASSFRSSYNEQFF
.,TRBJ2-3,.,TRBV6-5,14,TGTGCCAGCAGTTCGTCGTTGGGGCCAGATACGCAGTATTTT,CASSSSLGPDTQYF
few,TRBJ1-1,.,TRBV7-2,15,TGTGCCAGCAGCTTAGCGTCGGCGGAGAACACTGAAGCTTTCTTT,CASSLASAENTEAFF
.,TRBJ1-2,TRBD1,TRBV6-5,13,TGTGCCAGCAGCGATGACAGGGAGTATGGCTACACCTTC,CASSDDREYGYTF
.,TRBJ1-6,.,TRBV4-3,16,TGCGCCAGCAGCCAAGAGACTTTGCAGTATAATTCACCCCTCCACTTT,CASSQETLQYNSPLHF
.,TRBJ2-3,TRBD2,TRBV6-1,17,TGTGCCAGCAGTGATCTGAGAGCGGGGGGCCGCACAGATACGCAGTATTTT,CASSDLRAGGRTDTQYF
.,TRBJ2-1,TRBD2,TRBV2,17,TGTGCCAGCTCCGAAGGGCGGGGGGCTAGCTCCTACAATGAGCAGTTCTTC,CASSEGRGASSYNEQFF
.,TRBJ1-2,TRBD1,TRBV3-1/TRBV3-2,16,TGTGCCAGCAGCCAAAACGACAGGGTGTCCCCCTATGGCTACACCTTC,CASSQNDRVSPYGYTF
.,TRBJ1-2,.,TRBV19,13,TGTGCCAGCACCCTGGACAGTCTGTATGGCTACACCTTC,CASTLDSLYGYTF
.,TRBJ1-6,.,TRBV9,13,TGTGCCAGCAGACAGGGTGGGGATTCACCCCTCCACTTT,CASRQGGDSPLHF
.,TRBJ1-1,.,TRBV27,15,TGTGCCAGCAGTTTCTGGGGGCCCTTGAACACTGAAGCTTTCTTT,CASSFWGPLNTEAFF
.,TRBJ2-4,TRBD1,TRBV30,14,TGTGCCTGGGGGACAACAGGGGGAAAAAACATTCAGTACTTC,CAWGTTGGKNIQYF
.,TRBJ1-1,.,TRBV7-9,14,TGTGCCAGCAGCGAAGACAGGCGAAACACTGAAGCTTTCTTT,CASSEDRRNTEAFF
once,TRBJ1-2,.,TRBV20-1,12,TGCAGTGCCAGTTGGAGGGTAGGTGGCTACACCTTC,CSASWRVGGYTF
.,TRBJ2-1,TRBD2,TRBV4-1,18,TGCGCCAGCAGCAGTCACAGCGGGGGCCCCCGGCCCTACAATGAGCAGTTCTTC,CASSSHSGGPRPYNEQFF
.,TRBJ1-6,.,TRBV9,15,TGTGCCAGCAGCGGCGTAGTGTCCTATAATTCACCCCTCCACTTT,CASSGVVSYNSPLHF
.,TRBJ2-2,TRBD1,TRBV7-9,18,TGTGCCAGCAGCCGGATTGGGACAGCAAAACCGAACACCGGGGAGCTGTTTTTT,CASSRIGTAKPNTGELFF
.,TRBJ2-5,TRBD2,TRBV3-1/TRBV3-2,19,TGTGCCAGCAGCCAAACGACACTAGCGGGGGGCCGTAACCAAGAGACCCAGTACTTC,CASSQTTLAGGRNQETQYF
.,TRBJ2-2,.,TRBV13,13,TGTGCCAGCAGCTTGGAGGGCACCGGGGAGCTGTTTTTT,CASSLEGTGELFF
once,TRBJ2-3,TRBD2,TRBV3-1/TRBV3-2,15,TGTGCCAGCAGCCAAATTAGCGGGGCCACAGATACGCAGTATTTT,CASSQISGATDTQYF
once,TRBJ1-1,TRBD1,TRBV19,18,TGTGCCAGTAGTATAGGGGCAGGGGGCGGAAACGGGTACACTGAAGCTTTCTTT,CASSIGAGGGNGYTEAFF
.,TRBJ1-1,TRBD1,TRBV7-2,13,TGTGCCAGCAGCTCAGGGGGTGGCACTGAAGCTTTCTTT,CASSSGGGTEAFF
.,TRBJ1-2,TRBD1,TRBV5-6,17,TGTGCCAGCAGCTGGGGGACAGGAGGAGAGTCTAACTATGGCTACACCTTC,CASSWGTGGESNYGYTF
.,TRBJ2-1,TRBD2,TRBV3-1/TRBV3-2,14,TGTGCCAGCAGCCTTTCGCGGGGGGGCGGTGAGCAGTTCTTC,CASSLSRGGGEQFF
.,TRBJ2-7,TRBD2,TRBV2,16,TGTGCCAGCAGCCCCCCCTTTAGCGGGGGGGCGGGGGAGCAGTACTTC,CASSPPFSGGAGEQYF
.,TRBJ2-5,.,TRBV7-3,16,TGTGCCAGCAGCTTAACTGGTGGCAGGCAGTCAGAGACCCAGTACTTC,CASSLTGGRQSETQYF
.,TRBJ2-2,.,TRBV5-1,16,TGCGCCAGCAGCTTATTCGTCACAGCAAACACCGGGGAGCTGTTTTTT,CASSLFVTANTGELFF
.,TRBJ2-2,.,TRBV7-6,16,TGTGCCAGCAGCTTGTCTTCGATTCCGGACACCGGGGAGCTGTTTTTT,CASSLSSIPDTGELFF
few,TRBJ1-4,.,TRBV15,16,TGTGCCACCAGCAGAGAATGGGGAGCAACTAATGAAAAACTGTTTTTT,CATSREWGATNEKLFF
.,TRBJ2-1,TRBD2,TRBV4-1,17,TGCGCCAGCAGCCATCCCCAATCTAGCGGGGGGATAAATGAGCAGTTCTTC,CASSHPQSSGGINEQFF
.,TRBJ1-5,.,TRBV7-3,13,TGTGCCAGCAGCTTAAACAGGTATCAGCCCCAGCATTTT,CASSLNRYQPQHF
.,TRBJ1-2,.,TRBV27,16,TGTGCCAGCAGTTTTCTTGCCGGGGTCAGAACCTATGGCTACACCTTC,CASSFLAGVRTYGYTF
.,TRBJ2-4,.,TRBV29-1,15,TGCAGCGTTGAAGTTCGGGTCCTAGCCAAAAACATTCAGTACTTC,CSVEVRVLAKNIQYF
.,TRBJ1-3,.,TRBV30,12,TGTGCCTGGATGAGCTCTGGAAACACCATATATTTT,CAWMSSGNTIYF
.,TRBJ1-2,TRBD1,TRBV6-2/TRBV6-3,16,TGTGCCAGCAGTTTCCGGGACAGGGGGCTAAACTATGGCTACACCTTC,CASSFRDRGLNYGYTF
.,TRBJ2-7,TRBD2,TRBV7-3,15,TGTGCCAGCAGCACTACGGGACTACCCACCTACGAGCAGTACTTC,CASSTTGLPTYEQYF
.,TRBJ1-1,TRBD1,TRBV12-3/TRBV12-4,11,TGTGCCAGCAGTGCCGGGACAGCGGCTTTCTTT,CASSAGTAAFF
.,TRBJ2-3,TRBD1,TRBV20-1,16,TGCAGTGCTAGTGAAGAACAGGGGGTTAGCACAGATACGCAGTATTTT,CSASEEQGVSTDTQYF
.,TRBJ2-2,TRBD1,TRBV5-1,16,TGCGCCAGCTTAGACCCGGGACAGGGATCCACCGGGGAGCTGTTTTTT,CASLDPGQGSTGELFF
.,TRBJ1-6,.,TRBV15,12,TGTGCCACCAGAGGAGAGGGATCACCCCTCCACTTT,CATRGEGSPLHF
.,TRBJ2-7,TRBD2,TRBV5-1,15,TGCGCCAGCAGCCCGTGGGGGACTAGCGGAGACGAGCAGTACTTC,CASSPWGTSGDEQYF
.,TRBJ2-4,TRBD1,TRBV5-1,16,TGCGCCAGCAGCTTGGTGACAGGGGGGTCCAAAAACATTCAGTACTTC,CASSLVTGGSKNIQYF
.,TRBJ1-3,.,TRBV4-1,16,TGCGCCAGCAGCCAAGAGGGCAGGGCCTCTGGAAACATCATATATTTT,CASSQEGRASGNIIYF
.,TRBJ1-4,TRBD1,TRBV18,14,TGTGCCAGCTCACTAGGGACAGGGCTCGAAAAACTGTTTTTT,CASSLGTGLEKLFF
.,TRBJ1-1,TRBD1,TRBV12-3/TRBV12-4,11,TGTGCCAGCGCAGGGGGCACTGAAGCTTTCTTT,CASAGGTEAFF
.,TRBJ1-2,TRBD1,TRBV6-5,13,TGTGCCAGCAGTTGGGGACAGGGTAATGGCTACACCTTC,CASSWGQGNGYTF
.,TRBJ1-5,.,TRBV7-9,14,TGTGCCAGCAGCGCAGGGAACGGGGGTCAGCCCCAGCATTTT,CASSAGNGGQPQHF
.,TRBJ2-3,.,TRBV5-3,16,TGTGCCAGAAGCTTGACTAGGTTAGGCGTCACAGATACGCAGTATTTT,CARSLTRLGVTDTQYF
.,TRBJ1-2,.,TRBV14,16,TGTGCCAGCAGCCCCCCGGGGTATTTCTCCCCCTATGGCTACACCTTC,CASSPPGYFSPYGYTF
.,TRBJ1-5,.,TRBV10-1,12,TGCGCCAGCAGTCAAGGCGGGCAGCCCCAGCATTTT,CASSQGGQPQHF
.,TRBJ1-2,.,TRBV7-9,13,TGTGCCAGCAGCGCCTCGGGGGGCCCTGGCTACACCTTC,CASSASGGPGYTF
.,TRBJ1-5,.,TRBV19,14,TGTGCCAGTAGCCCAACAGGGCCAGGCCAGCCCCAGCATTTT,CASSPTGPGQPQHF
once,TRBJ2-7,TRBD2,TRBV5-6,15,TGTGCCAGCAGCTTCGCCGGGACTAGCGGCTACGAGCAGTACTTC,CASSFAGTSGYEQYF
few,TRBJ1-2,.,TRBV30,12,TGTGCCTGGTCTAGGACTGGCTATGGCTACACCTTC,CAWSRTGYGYTF